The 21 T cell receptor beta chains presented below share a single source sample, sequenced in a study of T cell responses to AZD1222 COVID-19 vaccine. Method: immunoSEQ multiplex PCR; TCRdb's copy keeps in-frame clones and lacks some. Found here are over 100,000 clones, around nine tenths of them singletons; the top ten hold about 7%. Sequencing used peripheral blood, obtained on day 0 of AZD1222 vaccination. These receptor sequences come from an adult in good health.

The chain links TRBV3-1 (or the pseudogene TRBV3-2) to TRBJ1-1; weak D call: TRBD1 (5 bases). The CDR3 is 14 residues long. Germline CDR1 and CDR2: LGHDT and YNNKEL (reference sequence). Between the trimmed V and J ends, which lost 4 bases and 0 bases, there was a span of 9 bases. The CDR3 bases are TGTGCCAGCAGCCCTGGGACGGTGAACACTGAAGCTTTCTTT. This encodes CASSPGTVNTEAFF.

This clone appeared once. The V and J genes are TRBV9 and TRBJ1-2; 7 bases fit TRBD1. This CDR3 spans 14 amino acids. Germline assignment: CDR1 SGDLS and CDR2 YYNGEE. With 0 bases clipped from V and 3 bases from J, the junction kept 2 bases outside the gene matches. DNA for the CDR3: TGTGCCAGCAGCGTAGGAGGGGGCGACTATGGCTACACCTTC. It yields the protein CASSVGGGDYGYTF. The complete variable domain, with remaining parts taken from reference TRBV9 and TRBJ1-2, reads DSGVTQTPKHLITATGQRVTLRCSPRSGDLSVYWYQQSLDQGLQFLIQYYNGEERAKGNILERFSAQQFPDLHSELNLSSLELGDSALYFCASSVGGGDYGYTFGSGTRLTVV.

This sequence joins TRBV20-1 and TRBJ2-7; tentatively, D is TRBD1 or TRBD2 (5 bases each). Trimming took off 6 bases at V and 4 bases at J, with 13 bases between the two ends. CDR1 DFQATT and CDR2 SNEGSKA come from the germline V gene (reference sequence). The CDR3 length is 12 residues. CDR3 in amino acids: CSASGGSYEQYF. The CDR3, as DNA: TGCAGTGCCAGTGGGGGATCTTACGAGCAGTACTTC.

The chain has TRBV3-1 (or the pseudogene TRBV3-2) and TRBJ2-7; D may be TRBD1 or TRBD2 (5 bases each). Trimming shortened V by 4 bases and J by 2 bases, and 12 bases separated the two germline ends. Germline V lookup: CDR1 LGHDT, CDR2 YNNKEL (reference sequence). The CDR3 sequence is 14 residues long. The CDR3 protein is CASSLGTGTYEQYF. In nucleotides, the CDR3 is TGTGCCAGCAGCCTAGGGACGGGAACCTACGAGCAGTACTTC.

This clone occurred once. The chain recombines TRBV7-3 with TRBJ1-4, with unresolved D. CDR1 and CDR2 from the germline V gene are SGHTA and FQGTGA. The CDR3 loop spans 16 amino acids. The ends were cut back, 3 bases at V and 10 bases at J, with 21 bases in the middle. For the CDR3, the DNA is TGTGCCAGCAGCTTCCCGGACTGGAAAGTCGAGGGAAAACTGTTTTTT. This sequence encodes CASSFPDWKVEGKLFF.

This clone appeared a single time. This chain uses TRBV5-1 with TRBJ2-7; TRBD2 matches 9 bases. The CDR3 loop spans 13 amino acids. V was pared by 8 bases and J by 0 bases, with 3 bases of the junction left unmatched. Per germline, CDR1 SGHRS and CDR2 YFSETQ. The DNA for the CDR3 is TGCGCCAGTAAGCGGGGGGACTCCTACGAGCAGTACTTC. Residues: CASKRGDSYEQYF.

CDR3 protein: CASSGASPLHF. CDR3 nucleotides: TGTGCCAGCAGCGGGGCTTCACCCCTCCACTTT. The J gene is TRBJ1-6, the V gene TRBV28, with D perhaps matching TRBD1 (5 bases). V was shortened by 6 bases and J by 9 bases, with 6 bases between the two germline ends. The V gene's germline CDR1 is MDHEN and CDR2 SYDVKM. CDR3 length: 11 residues.

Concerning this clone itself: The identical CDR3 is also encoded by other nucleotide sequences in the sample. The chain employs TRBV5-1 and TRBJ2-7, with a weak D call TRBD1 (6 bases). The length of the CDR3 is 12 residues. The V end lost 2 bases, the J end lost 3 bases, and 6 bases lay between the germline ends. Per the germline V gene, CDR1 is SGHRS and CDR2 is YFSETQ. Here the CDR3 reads CASSLGGYEQYF. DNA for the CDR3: TGCGCCAGCAGCTTAGGGGGCTACGAGCAGTACTTC.

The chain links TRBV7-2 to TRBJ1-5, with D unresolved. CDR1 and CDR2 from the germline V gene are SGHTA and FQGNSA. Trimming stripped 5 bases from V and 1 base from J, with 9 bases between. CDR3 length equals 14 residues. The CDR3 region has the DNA TGTGCCAGCAGCACGGAAGTGAGCAATCAGCCCCAGCATTTT. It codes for CASSTEVSNQPQHF. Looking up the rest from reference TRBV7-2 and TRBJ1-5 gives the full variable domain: GAGVSQSPSNKVTEKGKDVELRCDPISGHTALYWYRQSLGQGLEFLIYFQGNSAPDKSGLPSDRFSAERTGGSVSTLTIQRTQQEDSAVYLCASSTEVSNQPQHFGDGTRLSIL.

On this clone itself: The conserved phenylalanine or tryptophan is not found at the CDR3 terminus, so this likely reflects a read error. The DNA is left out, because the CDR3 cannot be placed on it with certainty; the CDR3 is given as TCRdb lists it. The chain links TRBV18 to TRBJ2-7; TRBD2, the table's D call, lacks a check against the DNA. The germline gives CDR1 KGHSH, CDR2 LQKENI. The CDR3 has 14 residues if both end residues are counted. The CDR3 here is CASSPPGLAGAPVL.

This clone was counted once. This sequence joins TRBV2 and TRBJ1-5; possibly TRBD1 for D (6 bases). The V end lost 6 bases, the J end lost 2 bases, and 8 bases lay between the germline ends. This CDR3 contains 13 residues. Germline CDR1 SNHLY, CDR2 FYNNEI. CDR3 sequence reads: CASRRGGNQPQHF. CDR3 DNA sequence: TGTGCCAGCAGAAGGGGGGGCAATCAGCCCCAGCATTTT.

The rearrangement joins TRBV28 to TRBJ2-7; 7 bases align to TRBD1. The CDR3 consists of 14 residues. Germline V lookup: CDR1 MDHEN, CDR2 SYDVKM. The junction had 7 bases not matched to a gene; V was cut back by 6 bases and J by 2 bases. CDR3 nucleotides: TGTGCCAGCAGGCTTAGGGACAGTCCCTACGAGCAGTACTTC. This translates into CASRLRDSPYEQYF. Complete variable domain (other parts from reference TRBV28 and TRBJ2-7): DVKVTQSSRYLVKRTGEKVFLECVQDMDHENMFWYRQDPGLGLRLIYFSYDVKMKEKGDIPEGYSVSREKKERFSLILESASTNQTSMYLCASRLRDSPYEQYFGPGTRLTVT.

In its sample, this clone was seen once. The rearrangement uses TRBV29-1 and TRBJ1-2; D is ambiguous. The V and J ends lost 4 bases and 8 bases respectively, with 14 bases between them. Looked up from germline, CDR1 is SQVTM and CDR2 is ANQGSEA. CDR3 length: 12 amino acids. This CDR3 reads CSVVMGVGGYTF. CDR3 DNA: TGCAGCGTTGTTATGGGAGTGGGGGGCTACACCTTC. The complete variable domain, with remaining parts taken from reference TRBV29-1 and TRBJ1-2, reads SAVISQKPSRDICQRGTSLTIQCQVDSQVTMMFWYRQQPGQSLTLIATANQGSEATYESGFVIDKFPISRPNLTFSTLTVSNMSPEDSSIYLCSVVMGVGGYTFGSGTRLTVV.

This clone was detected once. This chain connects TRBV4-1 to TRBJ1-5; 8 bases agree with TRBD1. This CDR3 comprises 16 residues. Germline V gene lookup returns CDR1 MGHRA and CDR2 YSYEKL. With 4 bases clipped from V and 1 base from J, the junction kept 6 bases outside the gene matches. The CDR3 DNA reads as TGCGCCAGCAGCCCTATTCGGACAGGGAGCAATCAGCCCCAGCATTTT. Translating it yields CASSPIRTGSNQPQHF.

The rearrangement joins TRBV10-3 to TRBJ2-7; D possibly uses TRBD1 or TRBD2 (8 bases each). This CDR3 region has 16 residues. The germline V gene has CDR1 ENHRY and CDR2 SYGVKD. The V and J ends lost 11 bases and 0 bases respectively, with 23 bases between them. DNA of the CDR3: TGTGCCGCTACCGGGGGGGACAGGACCCTCTCCTACGAGCAGTACTTC. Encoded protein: CAATGGDRTLSYEQYF.

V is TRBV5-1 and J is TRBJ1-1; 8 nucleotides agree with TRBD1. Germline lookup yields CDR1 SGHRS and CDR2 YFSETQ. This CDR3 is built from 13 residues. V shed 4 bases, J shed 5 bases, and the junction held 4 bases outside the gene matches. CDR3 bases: TGCGCCAGCAGCGAGTACAGGGGGACTGAAGCTTTCTTT. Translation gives CASSEYRGTEAFF.

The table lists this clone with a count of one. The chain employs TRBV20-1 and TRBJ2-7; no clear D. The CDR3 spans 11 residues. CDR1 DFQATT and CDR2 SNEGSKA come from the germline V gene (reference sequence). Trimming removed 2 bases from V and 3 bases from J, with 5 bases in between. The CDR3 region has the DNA TGCAGTGCTAGACTAGGCTACGAGCAGTACTTC. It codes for CSARLGYEQYF.

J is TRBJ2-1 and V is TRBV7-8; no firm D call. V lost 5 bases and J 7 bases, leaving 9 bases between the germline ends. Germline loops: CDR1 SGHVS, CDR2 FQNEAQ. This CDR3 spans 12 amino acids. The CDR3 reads CASSPILNEQFF. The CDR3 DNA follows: TGTGCCAGCAGCCCTATCCTTAATGAGCAGTTCTTC. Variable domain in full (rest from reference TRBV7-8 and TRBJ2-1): GAGVSQSPRYKVAKRGQDVALRCDPISGHVSLFWYQQALGQGPEFLTYFQNEAQLDKSGLPSDRFFAERPEGSVSTLKIQRTQQEDSAVYLCASSPILNEQFFGPGTRLTVL.

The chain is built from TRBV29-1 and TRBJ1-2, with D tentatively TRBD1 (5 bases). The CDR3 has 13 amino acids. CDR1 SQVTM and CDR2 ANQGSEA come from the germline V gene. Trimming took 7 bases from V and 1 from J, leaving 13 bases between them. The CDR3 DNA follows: TGCAGCGCTATGACAGAGTATAACTATGGCTACACCTTC. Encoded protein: CSAMTEYNYGYTF. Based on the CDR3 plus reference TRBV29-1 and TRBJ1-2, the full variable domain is SAVISQKPSRDICQRGTSLTIQCQVDSQVTMMFWYRQQPGQSLTLIATANQGSEATYESGFVIDKFPISRPNLTFSTLTVSNMSPEDSSIYLCSAMTEYNYGYTFGSGTRLTVV.

CDR3 amino acids: CASSASAGELFF. In nucleotides, the CDR3 is TGTGCCAGTAGTGCGAGTGCCGGGGAGCTGTTTTTT. The chain recombines TRBV19 with TRBJ2-2, with unresolved D. V lost 5 bases and J lost 6, with 7 bases in between. This CDR3 region has 12 residues. From germline, CDR1 is LNHDA and CDR2 SQIVND (reference sequence). Drawing the rest from reference TRBV19 and TRBJ2-2, the complete variable domain is DGGITQSPKYLFRKEGQNVTLSCEQNLNHDAMYWYRQDPGQGLRLIYYSQIVNDFQKGDIAEGYSVSREKKESFPLTVTSAQKNPTAFYLCASSASAGELFFGEGSRLTVL.

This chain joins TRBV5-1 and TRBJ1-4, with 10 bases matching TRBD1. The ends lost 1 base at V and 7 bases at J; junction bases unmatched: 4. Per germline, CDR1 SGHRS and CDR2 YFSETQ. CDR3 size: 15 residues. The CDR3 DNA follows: TGCGCCAGCAGCTTGTTAGGGACAGGGGTTGAAAAACTGTTTTTT. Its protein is CASSLLGTGVEKLFF. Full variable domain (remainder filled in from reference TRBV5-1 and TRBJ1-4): KAGVTQTPRYLIKTRGQQVTLSCSPISGHRSVSWYQQTPGQGLQFLFEYFSETQRNKGNFPGRFSGRQFSNSRSEMNVSTLELGDSALYLCASSLLGTGVEKLFFGSGTQLSVL.